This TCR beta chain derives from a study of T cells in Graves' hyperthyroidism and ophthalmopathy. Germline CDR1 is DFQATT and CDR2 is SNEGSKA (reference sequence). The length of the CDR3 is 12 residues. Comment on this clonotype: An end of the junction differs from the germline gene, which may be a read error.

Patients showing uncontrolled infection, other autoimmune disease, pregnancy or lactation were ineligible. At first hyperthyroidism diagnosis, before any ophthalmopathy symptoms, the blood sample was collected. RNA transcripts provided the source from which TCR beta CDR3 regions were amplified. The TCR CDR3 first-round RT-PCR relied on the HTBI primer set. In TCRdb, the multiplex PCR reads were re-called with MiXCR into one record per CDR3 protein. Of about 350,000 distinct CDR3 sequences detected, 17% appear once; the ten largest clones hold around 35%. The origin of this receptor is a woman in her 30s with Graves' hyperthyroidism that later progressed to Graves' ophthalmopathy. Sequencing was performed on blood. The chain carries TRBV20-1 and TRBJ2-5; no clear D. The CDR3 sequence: CGASPELETQYF. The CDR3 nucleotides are TGCGGTGCGAGCCCCGAACTAGAGACCCAGTACTTC.